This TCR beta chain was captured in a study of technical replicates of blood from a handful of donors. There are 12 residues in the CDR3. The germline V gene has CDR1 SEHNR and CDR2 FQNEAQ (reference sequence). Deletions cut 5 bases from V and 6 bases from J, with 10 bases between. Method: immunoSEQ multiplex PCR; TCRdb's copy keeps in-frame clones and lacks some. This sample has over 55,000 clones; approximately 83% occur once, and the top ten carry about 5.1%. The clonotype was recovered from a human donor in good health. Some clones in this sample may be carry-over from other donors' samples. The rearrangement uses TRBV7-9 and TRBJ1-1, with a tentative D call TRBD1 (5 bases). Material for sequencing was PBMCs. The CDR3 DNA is TGTGCCAGCAGCCACGGGACTCCTGAAGCTTTCTTT. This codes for CASSHGTPEAFF.